The sequence of this TCR beta chain was determined in a study of blood T cell repertoires in COVID-19. Overall study: Sample material is recorded as cDNA or gDNA derived from T cells, B-cell-depleted T cells, or PBMCs.

TCRdb's copy holds only in-frame clones and misses some; the assay was immunoSEQ multiplex PCR. The sample holds approximately 390,000 clones, around 87% seen once. Trimming at V came to 4 bases and at J to 5 bases, leaving 11 bases not matched to a gene. The CDR3 sequence is 16 residues long. Germline V gives CDR1 KGHSH, CDR2 LQKENI. The chain combines TRBV18 with TRBJ2-7, with 10 bases lining up with TRBD2. The specimen was peripheral blood. The TCR comes from a woman aged 55-70 years with COVID-19, enrolled during active disease. The CDR3 DNA follows: TGTGCCAGCTCACTCAAGCCTAGCGGGGGAGCCCACGAGCAGTACTTC. This sequence encodes CASSLKPSGGAHEQYF.